This entry describes one T cell receptor (beta chain). This specimen comes from a study of T-cell reconstitution after alpha-beta-depleted transplantation in children. Using unique molecular identifiers, the investigators prepared the TCRbeta library. Using its own MiXCR run on the PCR reads, TCRdb lists one record per CDR3 protein. The table shows around 490,000 distinct CDR3 sequences, with about 10% occurring only once. The source material was PBMCs, mostly from graft donor cells, sampled 180 days after TCRalphabeta/CD19-depleted stem cell transplant. This receptor was identified in a female patient aged 2-9 years who had a stem cell transplant for aplastic anemia, so the T cells may come from the graft donor.

The CDR3 sequence: CSAQLSYTYEQYF. The CDR3 DNA follows: TGCAGTGCGCAGCTTTCCTATACCTACGAGCAGTACTTC. V and J are TRBV20-1 and TRBJ2-7; D is unresolved. Trimming took 6 bases from V and 2 from J, leaving 14 bases between them. The CDR3 has 13 residues. Germline CDR1 and CDR2: DFQATT and SNEGSKA (reference sequence).